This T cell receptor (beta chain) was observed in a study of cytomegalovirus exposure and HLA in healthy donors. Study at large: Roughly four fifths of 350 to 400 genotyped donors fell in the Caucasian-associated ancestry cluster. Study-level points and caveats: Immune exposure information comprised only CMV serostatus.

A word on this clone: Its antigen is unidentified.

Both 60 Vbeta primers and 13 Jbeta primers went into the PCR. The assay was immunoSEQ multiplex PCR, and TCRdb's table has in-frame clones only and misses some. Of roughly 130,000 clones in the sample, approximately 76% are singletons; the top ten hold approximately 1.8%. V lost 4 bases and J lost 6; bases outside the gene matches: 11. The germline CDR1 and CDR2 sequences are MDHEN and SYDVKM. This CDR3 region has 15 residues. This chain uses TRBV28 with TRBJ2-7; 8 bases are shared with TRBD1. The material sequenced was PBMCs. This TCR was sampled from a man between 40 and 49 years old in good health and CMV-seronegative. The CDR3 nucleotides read TGTGCCAGCAGTTGGGGGCGGACAGGGAGTCTCGAGCAGTACTTC. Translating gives CASSWGRTGSLEQYF.